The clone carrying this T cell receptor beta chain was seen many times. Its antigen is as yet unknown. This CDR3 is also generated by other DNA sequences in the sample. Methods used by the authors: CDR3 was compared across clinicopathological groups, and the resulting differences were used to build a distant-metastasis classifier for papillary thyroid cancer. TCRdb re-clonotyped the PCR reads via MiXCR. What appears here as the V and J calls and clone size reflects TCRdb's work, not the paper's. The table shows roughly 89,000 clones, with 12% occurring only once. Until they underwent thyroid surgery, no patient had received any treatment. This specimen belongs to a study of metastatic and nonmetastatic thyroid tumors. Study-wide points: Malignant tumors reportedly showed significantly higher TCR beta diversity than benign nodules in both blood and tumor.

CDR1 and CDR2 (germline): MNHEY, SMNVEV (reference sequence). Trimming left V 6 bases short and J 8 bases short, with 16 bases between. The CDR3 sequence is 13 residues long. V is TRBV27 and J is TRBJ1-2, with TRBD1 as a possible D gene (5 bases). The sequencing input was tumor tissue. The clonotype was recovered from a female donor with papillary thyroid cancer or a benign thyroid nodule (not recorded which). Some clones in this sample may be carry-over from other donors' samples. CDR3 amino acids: CASRGVWGEGYTF. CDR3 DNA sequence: TGTGCCAGCAGGGGGGTTTGGGGGGAAGGCTACACCTTC.